This TCR beta chain was recovered during a study of shared clonotypes between healthy human individuals. TCRdb's copy holds only in-frame clones and misses some; the assay was immunoSEQ multiplex PCR. The table includes some 790,000 clones, about two thirds detected once. Germline CDR1 and CDR2: SGDLS and YYNGEE. The germline V and J ends were trimmed by 7 bases and 4 bases, with 12 bases remaining between them. The CDR3 extends over 13 amino acids. The genes are TRBV9 and TRBJ2-1; TRBD2 might be the D (5 bases). The receptor was isolated from a woman younger than 45 in good health. The specimen was memory CD4+ T cells sorted from blood. Specified subset: CD45RA-negative fraction. For the CDR3, the DNA is TGTGCCAGCGGGGAGACTTTATACAATGAGCAGTTCTTC. Its protein is CASGETLYNEQFF. The full variable domain, in which reference TRBV9 and TRBJ2-1 provide the parts outside the CDR3, is DSGVTQTPKHLITATGQRVTLRCSPRSGDLSVYWYQQSLDQGLQFLIQYYNGEERAKGNILERFSAQQFPDLHSELNLSSLELGDSALYFCASGETLYNEQFFGPGTRLTVL.